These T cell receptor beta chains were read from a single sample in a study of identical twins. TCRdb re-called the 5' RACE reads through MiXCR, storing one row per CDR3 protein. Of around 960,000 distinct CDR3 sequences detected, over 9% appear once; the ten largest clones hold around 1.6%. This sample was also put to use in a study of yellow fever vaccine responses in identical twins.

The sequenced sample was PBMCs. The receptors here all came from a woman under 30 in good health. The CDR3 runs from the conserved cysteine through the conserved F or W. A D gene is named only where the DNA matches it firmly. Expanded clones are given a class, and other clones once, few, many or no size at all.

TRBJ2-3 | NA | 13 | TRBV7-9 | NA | TGTGCCAGCAGCTTAGCCCACGGAGATACGCAGTATTTT | CASSLAHGDTQYF
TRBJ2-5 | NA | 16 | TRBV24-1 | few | TGTGCCACCAGTGAATCGCCGGGAAGCATCGAGGAGACCCAGTACTTC | CATSESPGSIEETQYF
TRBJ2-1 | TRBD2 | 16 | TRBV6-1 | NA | TGTGCCAGCAGCAAGCCGGGGGGTACCCTGCACAATGAGCAGTTCTTC | CASSKPGGTLHNEQFF
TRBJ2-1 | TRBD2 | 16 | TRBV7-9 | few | TGTGCCAGCGTGGTAGCGGGAGTCCTGTCCTACAATGAGCAGTTCTTC | CASVVAGVLSYNEQFF
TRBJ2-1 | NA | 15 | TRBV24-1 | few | TGTGCCACCAGTGACTCCTCCGGCACCAACAATGAGCAGTTCTTC | CATSDSSGTNNEQFF
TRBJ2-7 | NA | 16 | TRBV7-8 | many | TGTGCCAGCAGCTTATTACTTCGCAGGAGCCCTCACGAGCAGTACTTC | CASSLLLRRSPHEQYF
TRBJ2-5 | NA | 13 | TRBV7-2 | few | TGTGCCAGCAGCTTAGCGTGGCGGGAGACCCAGTACTTC | CASSLAWRETQYF
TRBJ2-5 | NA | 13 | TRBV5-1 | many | TGCGCCAGCAAGCTGAGCGGAAAAGAGACCCAGTACTTC | CASKLSGKETQYF
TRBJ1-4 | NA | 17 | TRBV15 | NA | TGTGCCACCAACCAGGGACCCAAGGGGAAGACTAATGAAAAACTGTTTTTT | CATNQGPKGKTNEKLFF
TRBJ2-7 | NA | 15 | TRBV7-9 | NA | TGTTCCAGCAGCCTTCTAGCGCCGAGCTCCTACGAGCAGTACTTC | CSSSLLAPSSYEQYF
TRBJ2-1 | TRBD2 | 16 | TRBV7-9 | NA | TGTGCCAGCAGCCCCTTTATAGCGGGAGGGGATCGTGAGCAGTTCTTC | CASSPFIAGGDREQFF
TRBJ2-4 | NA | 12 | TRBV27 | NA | TGTGCCAGCAGTGGGGGCGGGGGCATTCAGTACTTC | CASSGGGGIQYF
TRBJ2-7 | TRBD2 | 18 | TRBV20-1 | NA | TGCAGTGCTAGAGATCTAGAAGTAGCGGGAGGTACTACCTACGAGCAGTACTTC | CSARDLEVAGGTTYEQYF
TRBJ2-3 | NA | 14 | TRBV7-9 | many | TGTGCCAGCAGCCCTTTCTCCTCGACAGATACGCAGTATTTT | CASSPFSSTDTQYF
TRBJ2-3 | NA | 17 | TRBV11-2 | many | TGTGCCAGCAGCTTAGGGGTCGGACCCCAAGTCGCAGATACGCAGTATTTT | CASSLGVGPQVADTQYF
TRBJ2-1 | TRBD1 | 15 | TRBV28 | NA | TGTGCCAGCAGTTCCGGGGGACAGGGGGCTCATGAGCAGTTCTTC | CASSSGGQGAHEQFF
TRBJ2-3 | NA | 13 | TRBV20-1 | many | TGCAGAGCTAAACTTGAGCACCTAATCAAGGAGTATTTT | CRAKLEHLIKEYF
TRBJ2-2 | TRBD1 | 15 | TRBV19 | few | TGTGCCAGTAGGGGACAGGGACTGAACACCGGGGAGCTGTTTTTT | CASRGQGLNTGELFF
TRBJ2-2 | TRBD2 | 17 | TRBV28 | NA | TGTGCCAGCAGTTATTGGACTAGCGGGAATAACACCGGGGAGCTGTTTTTT | CASSYWTSGNNTGELFF
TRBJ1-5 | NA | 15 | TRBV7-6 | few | TGTGCCAGCAGCCCGTGGGCAACCGGGGATCAGCCCCAGCATTTT | CASSPWATGDQPQHF
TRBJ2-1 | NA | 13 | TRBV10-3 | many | TGTGCCATCAGTCTAGCCGAAGCGGGTGAGCAGTTCTTC | CAISLAEAGEQFF
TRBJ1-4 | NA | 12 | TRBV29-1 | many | TGCAGCGTAGCCGCAGGGGCCGAAAAACTGTTTTTT | CSVAAGAEKLFF
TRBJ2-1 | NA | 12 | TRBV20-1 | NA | TGCAGTGCTAGTCTCAGCCTTGATGAGCAGTTCTTC | CSASLSLDEQFF
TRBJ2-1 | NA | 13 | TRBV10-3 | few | TGTGCCATCAGAGCAAACTTAGTCAATGAGCAGTTCTTC | CAIRANLVNEQFF
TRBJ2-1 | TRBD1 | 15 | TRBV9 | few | TGTGCCAGCACCGCTTGGGGACAGGGAGTAAATGAGCAGTTCTTC | CASTAWGQGVNEQFF
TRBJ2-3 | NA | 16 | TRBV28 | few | TGTGCCAGCAGTTTACCCGGGGGGCCGTTCCCAGATACGCAGTATTTT | CASSLPGGPFPDTQYF
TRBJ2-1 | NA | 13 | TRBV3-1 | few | TGTGCCAGCAGTTCCGGGACCACGGGAGAGCAGTTCTTC | CASSSGTTGEQFF
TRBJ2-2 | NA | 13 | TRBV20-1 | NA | TGCAGTGCTAGGCAGGAGAACACCGGGGAGCTGTTTTTT | CSARQENTGELFF
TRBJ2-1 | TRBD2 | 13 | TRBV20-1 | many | TGCAGTGCTCCAGCGGGAGTAAAAAATGAGCAGTTCTTC | CSAPAGVKNEQFF
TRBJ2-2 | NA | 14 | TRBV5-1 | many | TGCGCCAGCAGCTTGGTTGAGGGCACCGGGGAGCTGTTTTTT | CASSLVEGTGELFF
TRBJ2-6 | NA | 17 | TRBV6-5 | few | TGTGCCAGCAGTTACTTGAAAACGGGGACTGGGGCCAACGTCCTGACTTTC | CASSYLKTGTGANVLTF
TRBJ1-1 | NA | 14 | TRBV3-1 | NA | TGTGCCAGCAGCCAAGGCGGGGGGAACACTGAAACTTTCTTT | CASSQGGGNTETFF
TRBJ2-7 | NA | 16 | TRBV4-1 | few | TGCGCCAGCAGCCAAGATGGTACAGGCCCTCTGAACGAGCAGTACTTC | CASSQDGTGPLNEQYF
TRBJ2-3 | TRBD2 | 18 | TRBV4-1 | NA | TGCGCCAGCAGCCAAACTGCGCCGGGACTAGCGGCCCTTGGTACGCAGTATTTT | CASSQTAPGLAALGTQYF
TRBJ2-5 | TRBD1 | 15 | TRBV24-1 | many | TGTGCCACCAGTGATCCAGGGGGCGGCCAAGAGACCCAGTACTTC | CATSDPGGGQETQYF
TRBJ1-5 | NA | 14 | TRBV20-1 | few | TGCAGTGCGGAAAGAGGGGCCTTAGATCAGCCCCAGCATTTT | CSAERGALDQPQHF
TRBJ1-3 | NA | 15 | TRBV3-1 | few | TGTGCCAGCAGCCAAGCCGGGAGCGGGAGAAACACCATATATTTT | CASSQAGSGRNTIYF
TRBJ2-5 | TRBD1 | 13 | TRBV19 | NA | TGTGCCAGTGCGGACAGGGCCGGAGAGACCCAGTACTTC | CASADRAGETQYF
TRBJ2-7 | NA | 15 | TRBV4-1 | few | TGCGCCAGCAGCCAGAACAGCGGATCCGCCTACGAGCAGTACTTC | CASSQNSGSAYEQYF
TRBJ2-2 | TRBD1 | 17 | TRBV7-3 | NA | TGTGCCAGCAGCTTAACGCCTCCACGGACAGGGGGCGGGGAGCTGTTTTTT | CASSLTPPRTGGGELFF
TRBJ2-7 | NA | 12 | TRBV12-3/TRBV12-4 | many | TGCGCCAGCAGCCCGGGACGCTACGAGCAGTACTTC | CASSPGRYEQYF
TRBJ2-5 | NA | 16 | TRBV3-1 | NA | TGTGCCAGCAGCCAATTTCGAAGAGGGGGTCAAGAGACCCAGTACTTC | CASSQFRRGGQETQYF
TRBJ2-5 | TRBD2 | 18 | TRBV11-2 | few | TGTGCCAGCAGCTTAGTTCCTAGCGGGGGAGCCGGGGGGGAGACCCAGTACTTC | CASSLVPSGGAGGETQYF
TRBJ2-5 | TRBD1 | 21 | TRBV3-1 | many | TGTGCCAGCAGCCTAATTTTCATTTTCACCGGGACAGGGGTTCGTGGAGAGACCCAGTACTTC | CASSLIFIFTGTGVRGETQYF
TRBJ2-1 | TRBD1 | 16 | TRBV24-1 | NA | TGTGCCACCAGTGATCCCGCGGGACAGGGTTACAATGAGCAGTTCTTC | CATSDPAGQGYNEQFF
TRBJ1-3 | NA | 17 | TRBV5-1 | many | TGCGCCAGCAGCCCGGGACACCTAGCCAACTCTGGAAACACCATATATTTT | CASSPGHLANSGNTIYF
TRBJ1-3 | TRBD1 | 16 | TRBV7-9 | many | TGTGCCATCTCCCACCTGCAGGGGGGCTCTGGAAACACCATATATTTT | CAISHLQGGSGNTIYF
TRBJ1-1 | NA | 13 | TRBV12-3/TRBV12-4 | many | TGTGCCAGCAGTTTAGCCACAGGGACTGAAGCTTTCTTT | CASSLATGTEAFF